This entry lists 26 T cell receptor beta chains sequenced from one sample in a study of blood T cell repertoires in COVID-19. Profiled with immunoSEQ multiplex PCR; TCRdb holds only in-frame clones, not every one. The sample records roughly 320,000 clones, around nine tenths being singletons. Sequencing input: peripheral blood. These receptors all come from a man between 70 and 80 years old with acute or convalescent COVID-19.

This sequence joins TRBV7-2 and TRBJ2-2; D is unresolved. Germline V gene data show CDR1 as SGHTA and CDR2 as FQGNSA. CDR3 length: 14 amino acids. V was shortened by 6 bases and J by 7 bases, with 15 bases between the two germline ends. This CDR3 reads CASRQLRKGGELFF. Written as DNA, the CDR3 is TGTGCCAGCAGGCAGCTGAGGAAAGGCGGGGAGCTGTTTTTT.

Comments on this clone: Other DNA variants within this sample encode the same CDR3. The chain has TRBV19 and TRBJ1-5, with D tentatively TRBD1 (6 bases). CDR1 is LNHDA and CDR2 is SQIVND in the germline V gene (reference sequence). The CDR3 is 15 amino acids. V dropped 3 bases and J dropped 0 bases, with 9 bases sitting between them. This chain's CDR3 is CASSITGISNQPQHF. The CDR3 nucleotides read TGTGCCAGTAGTATCACAGGGATTAGCAATCAGCCCCAGCATTTT.

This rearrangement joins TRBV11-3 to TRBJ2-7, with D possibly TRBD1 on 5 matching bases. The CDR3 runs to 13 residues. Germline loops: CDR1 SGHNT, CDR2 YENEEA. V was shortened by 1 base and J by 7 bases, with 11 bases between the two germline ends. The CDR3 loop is CASSLAGHLEQYF. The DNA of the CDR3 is TGTGCCAGCAGCTTAGCTGGACACCTTGAGCAGTACTTC. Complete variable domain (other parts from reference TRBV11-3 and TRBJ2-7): EAGVVQSPRYKIIEKKQPVAFWCNPISGHNTLYWYLQNLGQGPELLIRYENEEAVDDSQLPKDRFSAERLKGVDSTLKIQPAELGDSAVYLCASSLAGHLEQYFGPGTRLTVT.

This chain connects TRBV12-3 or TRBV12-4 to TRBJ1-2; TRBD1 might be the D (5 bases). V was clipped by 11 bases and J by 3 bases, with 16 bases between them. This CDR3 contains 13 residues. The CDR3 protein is CAGGRWGDYGYTF. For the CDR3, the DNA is TGTGCCGGGGGGAGGTGGGGTGACTATGGCTACACCTTC.

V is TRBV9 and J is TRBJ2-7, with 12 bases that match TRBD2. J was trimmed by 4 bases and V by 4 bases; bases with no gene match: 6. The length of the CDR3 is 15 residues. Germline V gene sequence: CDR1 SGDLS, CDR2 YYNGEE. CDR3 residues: CASSTAGTSGYEQYF. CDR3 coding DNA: TGTGCCAGCAGCACAGCCGGGACTAGCGGGTACGAGCAGTACTTC.

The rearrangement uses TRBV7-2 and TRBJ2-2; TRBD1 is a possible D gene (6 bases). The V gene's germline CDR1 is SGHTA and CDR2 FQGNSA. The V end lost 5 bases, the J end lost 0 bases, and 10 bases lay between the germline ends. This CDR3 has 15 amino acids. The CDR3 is CASSPTGANTGELFF. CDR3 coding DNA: TGTGCCAGCAGCCCGACAGGAGCGAACACCGGGGAGCTGTTTTTT.

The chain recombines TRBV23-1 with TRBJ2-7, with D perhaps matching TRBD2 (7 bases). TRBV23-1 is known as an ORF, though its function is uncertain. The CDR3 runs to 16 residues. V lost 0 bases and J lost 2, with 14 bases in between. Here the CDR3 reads CASSQSGASGTYEQYF. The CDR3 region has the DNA TGCGCCAGCAGTCAATCGGGGGCTAGCGGAACCTACGAGCAGTACTTC.

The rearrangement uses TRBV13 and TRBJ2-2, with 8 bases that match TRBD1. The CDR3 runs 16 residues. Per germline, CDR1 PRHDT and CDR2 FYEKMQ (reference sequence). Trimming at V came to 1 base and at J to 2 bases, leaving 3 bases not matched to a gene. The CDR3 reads CASSLEGTGNTGELFF. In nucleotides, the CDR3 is TGTGCCAGCAGCTTAGAGGGGACAGGAAACACCGGGGAGCTGTTTTTT.

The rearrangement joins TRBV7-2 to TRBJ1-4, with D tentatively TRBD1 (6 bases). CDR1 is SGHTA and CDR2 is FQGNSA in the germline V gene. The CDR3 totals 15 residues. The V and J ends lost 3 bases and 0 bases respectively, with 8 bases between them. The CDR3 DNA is TGTGCCAGCAGCTTGTACAGGGCAACTAATGAAAAACTGTTTTTT. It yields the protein CASSLYRATNEKLFF.

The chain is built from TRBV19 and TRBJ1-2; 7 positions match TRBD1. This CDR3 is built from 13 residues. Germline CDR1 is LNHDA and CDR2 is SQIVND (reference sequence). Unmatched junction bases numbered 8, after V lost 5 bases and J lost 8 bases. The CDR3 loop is CASSFRDSSGYTF. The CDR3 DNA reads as TGTGCCAGTAGTTTCCGGGACAGTAGCGGCTACACCTTC.

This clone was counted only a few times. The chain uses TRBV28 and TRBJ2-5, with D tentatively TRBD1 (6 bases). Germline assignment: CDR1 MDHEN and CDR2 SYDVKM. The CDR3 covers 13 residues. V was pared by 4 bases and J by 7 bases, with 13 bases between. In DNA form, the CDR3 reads TGTGCCAGCAGTTCAGGGGTCTACGGGACCCAGTACTTC. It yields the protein CASSSGVYGTQYF.

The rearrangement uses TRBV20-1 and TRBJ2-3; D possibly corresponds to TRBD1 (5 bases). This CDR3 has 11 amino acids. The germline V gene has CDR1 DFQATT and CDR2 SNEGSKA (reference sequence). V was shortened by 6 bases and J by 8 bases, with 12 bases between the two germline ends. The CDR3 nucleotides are TGCAGTGCCTCAGAGCAGGGTACGCAGTATTTT. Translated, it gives CSASEQGTQYF.

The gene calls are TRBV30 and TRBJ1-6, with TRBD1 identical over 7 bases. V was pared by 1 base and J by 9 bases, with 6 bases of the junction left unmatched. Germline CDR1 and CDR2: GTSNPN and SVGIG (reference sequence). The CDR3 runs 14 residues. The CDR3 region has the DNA TGTGCCTGGAGTGCAGGACAGGCTATTTCACCCCTCCACTTT. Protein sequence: CAWSAGQAISPLHF.

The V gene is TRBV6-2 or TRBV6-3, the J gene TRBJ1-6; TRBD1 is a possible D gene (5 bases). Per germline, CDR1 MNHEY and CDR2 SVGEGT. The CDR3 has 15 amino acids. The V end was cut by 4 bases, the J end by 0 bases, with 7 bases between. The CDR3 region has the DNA TGTGCCAGCAGTTCCCAGGGCTCCTATAATTCACCCCTCCACTTT. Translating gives CASSSQGSYNSPLHF.

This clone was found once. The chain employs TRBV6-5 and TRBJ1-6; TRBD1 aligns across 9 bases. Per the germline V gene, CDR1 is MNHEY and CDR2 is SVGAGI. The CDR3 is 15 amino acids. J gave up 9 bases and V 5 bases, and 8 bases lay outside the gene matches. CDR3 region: CASSTGTGWGSPLHF. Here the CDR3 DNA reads TGTGCCAGCAGTACCGGGACAGGGTGGGGTTCACCCCTCCACTTT.

CDR3 in amino acids: CASSWTSGDYNEQFF. The CDR3 DNA reads as TGCGCCAGCAGCTGGACTAGCGGTGACTACAATGAGCAGTTCTTC. The rearrangement uses TRBV5-1 and TRBJ2-1; TRBD2 agrees at 10 bases. The CDR3 has 15 residues. V shed 3 bases, J shed 3 bases, and the junction held 3 bases outside the gene matches. CDR1 SGHRS and CDR2 YFSETQ come from the germline V gene.

Here the CDR3 reads CASSLYAGPTEAFF. The CDR3 bases are TGTGCCAGCAGTTTATATGCGGGCCCCACTGAAGCTTTCTTT. This sequence joins TRBV27 and TRBJ1-1; D gene unclear. CDR1 and CDR2 from the germline V gene are MNHEY and SMNVEV (reference sequence). Trimming shortened V by 1 base and J by 4 bases, and 10 bases separated the two germline ends. CDR3 length: 14 residues.

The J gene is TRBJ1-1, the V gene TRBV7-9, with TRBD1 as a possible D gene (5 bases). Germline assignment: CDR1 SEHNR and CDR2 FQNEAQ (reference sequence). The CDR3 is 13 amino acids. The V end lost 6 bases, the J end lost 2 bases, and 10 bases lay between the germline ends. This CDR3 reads CASSLDSNTEAFF. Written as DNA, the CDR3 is TGTGCCAGCAGTCTCGACAGTAACACTGAAGCTTTCTTT.

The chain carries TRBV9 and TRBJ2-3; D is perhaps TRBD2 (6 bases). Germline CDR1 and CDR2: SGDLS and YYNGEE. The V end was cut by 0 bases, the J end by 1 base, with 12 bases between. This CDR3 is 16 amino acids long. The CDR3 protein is CASSVGRGGGTDTQYF. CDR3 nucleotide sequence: TGTGCCAGCAGCGTAGGGCGGGGAGGAGGCACAGATACGCAGTATTTT.

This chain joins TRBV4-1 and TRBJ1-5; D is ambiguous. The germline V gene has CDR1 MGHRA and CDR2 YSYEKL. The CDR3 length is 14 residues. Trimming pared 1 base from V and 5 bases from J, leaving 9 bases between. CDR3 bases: TGCGCCAGCAGCCAAGGGGTGGCGGATCAGCCCCAGCATTTT. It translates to CASSQGVADQPQHF.

The CDR3 DNA reads TGTGCCAGCACCTACAGCGGGGTGGTCGAGACCCAGTACTTC. Translation gives CASTYSGVVETQYF. The V call is TRBV7-9, the J call TRBJ2-5; 7 nucleotides match TRBD2. Germline V gene lookup returns CDR1 SEHNR and CDR2 FQNEAQ (reference sequence). The CDR3 has 14 amino acids. The ends lost 7 bases at V and 5 bases at J; junction bases unmatched: 10.

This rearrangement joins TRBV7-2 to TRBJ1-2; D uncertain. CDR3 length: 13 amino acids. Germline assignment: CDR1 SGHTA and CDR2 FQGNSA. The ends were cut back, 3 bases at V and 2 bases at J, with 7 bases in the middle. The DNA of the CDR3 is TGTGCCAGCAGCTTTGCAGGCAACTATGGCTACACCTTC. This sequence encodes CASSFAGNYGYTF. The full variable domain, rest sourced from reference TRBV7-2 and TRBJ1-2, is GAGVSQSPSNKVTEKGKDVELRCDPISGHTALYWYRQSLGQGLEFLIYFQGNSAPDKSGLPSDRFSAERTGGSVSTLTIQRTQQEDSAVYLCASSFAGNYGYTFGSGTRLTVV.

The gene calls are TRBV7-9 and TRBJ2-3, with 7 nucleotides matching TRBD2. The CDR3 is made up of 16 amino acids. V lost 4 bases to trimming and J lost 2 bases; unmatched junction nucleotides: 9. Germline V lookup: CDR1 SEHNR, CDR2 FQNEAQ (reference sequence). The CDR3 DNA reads TGTGCCAGCAGCTCCTGGACTGGGAGGGTCACAGATACGCAGTATTTT. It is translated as CASSSWTGRVTDTQYF. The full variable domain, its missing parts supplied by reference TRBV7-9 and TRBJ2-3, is DTGVSQNPRHKITKRGQNVTFRCDPISEHNRLYWYRQTLGQGPEFLTYFQNEAQLEKSRLLSDRFSAERPKGSFSTLEIQRTEQGDSAMYLCASSSWTGRVTDTQYFGPGTRLTVL.

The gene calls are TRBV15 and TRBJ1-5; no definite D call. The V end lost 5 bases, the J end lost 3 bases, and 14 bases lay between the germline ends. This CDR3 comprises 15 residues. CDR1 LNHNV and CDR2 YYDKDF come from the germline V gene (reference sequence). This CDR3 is CATSRQSGTNQPQHF. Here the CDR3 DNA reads TGTGCCACCAGCCGACAATCAGGCACCAATCAGCCCCAGCATTTT.

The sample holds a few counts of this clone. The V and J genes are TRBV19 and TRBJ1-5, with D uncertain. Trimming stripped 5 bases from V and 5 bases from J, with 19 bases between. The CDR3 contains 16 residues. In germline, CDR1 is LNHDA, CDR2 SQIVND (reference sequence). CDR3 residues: CASSGGQRLPHQPQHF. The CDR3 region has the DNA TGTGCCAGTAGTGGAGGGCAAAGACTCCCTCATCAGCCCCAGCATTTT.

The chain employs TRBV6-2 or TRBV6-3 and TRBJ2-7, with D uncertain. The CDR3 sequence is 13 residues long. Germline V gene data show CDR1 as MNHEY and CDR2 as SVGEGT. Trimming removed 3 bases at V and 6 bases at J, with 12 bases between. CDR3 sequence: CASSYRQAGEQYF. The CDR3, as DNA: TGTGCCAGCAGTTATAGGCAAGCAGGCGAGCAGTACTTC.